What follows are 22 T cell receptor beta chains derived from one specimen sequenced in a study of cytotoxic CD8 clonotypes in ibrutinib-treated CLL (dated by TCRdb to the early 2020s). Explained via the paper, the time point label denotes: progressive disease on ibrutinib. The method behind the library was the immunoSEQ multiplex PCR assay. Sourced from immuneACCESS, this table was stored by TCRdb with only in-frame sequences that have V and J called. A share of the clones is absent; for the studies checked, an unresolved V gene accounts for under half, and the remainder has no known explanation. Present in this sample are 150,000 to 200,000 clones, nearly 90% of which were seen just once. The ten largest clones represent 3% of the sample. The material sequenced was PBMCs, taken at disease progression, from a patient treated with ibrutinib. Source of these receptors: a human donor with chronic lymphocytic leukemia.

The chain links TRBV6-5 to TRBJ2-1; no reliable D call. The CDR3 has 13 residues. With 5 bases removed from V and 5 bases from J, the gap between germline ends came to 10 bases. Germline V lookup: CDR1 MNHEY, CDR2 SVGAGI. The chain's CDR3 is CASSTIRDNEQFF. In DNA form, the CDR3 reads TGTGCCAGCAGTACCATACGGGACAATGAGCAGTTCTTC.

The chain recombines TRBV7-7 with TRBJ2-1, with 7 bases lining up with TRBD1. Germline loops: CDR1 SSHAT, CDR2 FNYEAQ (reference sequence). The CDR3 totals 16 residues. Losses at the gene ends were 5 bases for V and 1 base for J; bases not matched to a gene: 8. CDR3 in amino acids: CASSTQTGISYNEQFF. In nucleotides, the CDR3 is TGTGCCAGCAGCACCCAGACAGGGATATCCTACAATGAGCAGTTCTTC.

This clone showed up just once. V gene TRBV7-2 combines with J gene TRBJ2-7; a possible D gene is TRBD1 (6 bases). The ends were cut back, 7 bases at V and 0 bases at J, with 10 bases in the middle. CDR3 length: 13 residues. From germline, CDR1 is SGHTA and CDR2 FQGNSA. This CDR3 reads CASIDRSSYEQYF. The CDR3 DNA follows: TGTGCCAGCATCGACAGGAGCTCCTACGAGCAGTACTTC.

The chain links TRBV19 to TRBJ1-1; TRBD1 is a possible D gene (5 bases). Deletions cut 6 bases from V and 1 base from J, with 15 bases between. The CDR3 covers 15 residues. Germline assignment: CDR1 LNHDA and CDR2 SQIVND (reference sequence). Written as DNA, the CDR3 is TGTGCCAGTAGGCCGCGGGGGGGTGAGAACACTGAAGCTTTCTTT. Protein: CASRPRGGENTEAFF.

This chain joins TRBV18 and TRBJ1-5; no reliable D call. The germline gives CDR1 KGHSH, CDR2 LQKENI. V was cut by 4 bases and J by 4 bases, with 11 bases left in between. This CDR3 region has 14 residues. The CDR3 loop is CASSQELGNQPQHF. The DNA of the CDR3 is TGTGCCAGCTCACAAGAACTGGGGAATCAGCCCCAGCATTTT.

The J gene is TRBJ2-1, the V gene TRBV11-1; 8 positions match TRBD2. V shed 3 bases and J 8 bases; nucleotides not matched to a gene: 9. CDR1 and CDR2 (germline): SGHAT, FQDESV (reference sequence). This CDR3 has 15 residues. In DNA form, the CDR3 reads TGTGCCAGCAGCTTTCGAGCGGGAGAGGTTGATGAGCAGTTCTTC. Its protein is CASSFRAGEVDEQFF. Supplemented by reference TRBV11-1 and TRBJ2-1, the full variable domain reads EAEVAQSPRYKITEKSQAVAFWCDPISGHATLYWYRQILGQGPELLVQFQDESVVDDSQLPKDRFSAERLKGVDSTLKIQPAELGDSAMYLCASSFRAGEVDEQFFGPGTRLTVL.

This clone appeared once. The chain's CDR3 is CASSEDPRGEKLFF. The CDR3 bases are TGTGCCAGCAGTGAGGACCCGAGAGGGGAAAAACTGTTTTTT. This chain connects TRBV6-1 to TRBJ1-4; no clear D gene. V lost 3 bases to trimming and J lost 8 bases, with 13 bases between them. In germline, CDR1 is MNHNS, CDR2 SASEGT. The CDR3 length is 14 residues.

The chain couples TRBV5-1 to TRBJ2-7; D not resolved. CDR1 and CDR2 (germline): SGHRS, YFSETQ. There are 15 residues in the CDR3. Deletions cut 2 bases from V and 4 bases from J, with 16 bases between. Here the CDR3 DNA reads TGCGCCAGCAGCTTTTGGCCCGGGCCCCTTTACGAGCAGTACTTC. It is translated as CASSFWPGPLYEQYF.

The V call is TRBV5-4, the J call TRBJ2-5; unclear D gene. Germline lookup yields CDR1 SGHNT and CDR2 YYREEE (reference sequence). V was trimmed by 1 base and J by 1 base, leaving 11 bases between them. The CDR3 is 15 amino acids. DNA for the CDR3: TGTGCCAGCAGCTTGTTTGTGGGTTCCCAAGAGACCCAGTACTTC. Translating it yields CASSLFVGSQETQYF. The full variable domain, its missing parts supplied by reference TRBV5-4 and TRBJ2-5, is ETGVTQSPTHLIKTRGQQVTLRCSSQSGHNTVSWYQQALGQGPQFIFQYYREEENGRGNFPPRFSGLQFPNYSSELNVNALELDDSALYLCASSLFVGSQETQYFGPGTRLLVL.

The rearrangement uses TRBV7-3 and TRBJ2-7, with 12 bases aligning to TRBD2. Germline V CDR1 and CDR2: SGHTA, FQGTGA. CDR3 length equals 14 residues. V was pared by 5 bases and J by 5 bases, with 4 bases of the junction left unmatched. This chain's CDR3 is CASSPRLAGDEQYF. The CDR3 nucleotides are TGTGCCAGCAGCCCCCGACTAGCGGGGGACGAGCAGTACTTC.

The rearrangement uses TRBV7-7 and TRBJ2-2; possibly TRBD2 for D (6 bases). The ends were cut back, 5 bases at V and 4 bases at J, with 14 bases in the middle. The CDR3 has 15 amino acids. CDR1 and CDR2 from the germline V gene are SSHAT and FNYEAQ (reference sequence). The CDR3, as DNA: TGTGCCAGCAGCGTTAGCGGATTCCTCACCGGGGAGCTGTTTTTT. Amino acid sequence: CASSVSGFLTGELFF. The full variable domain, in which reference TRBV7-7 and TRBJ2-2 provide the parts outside the CDR3, is GAGVSQSPRYKVTKRGQDVTLRCDPISSHATLYWYQQALGQGPEFLTYFNYEAQPDKSGLPSDRFSAERPEGSISTLTIQRTEQRDSAMYRCASSVSGFLTGELFFGEGSRLTVL.

V usage is TRBV6-5 and J usage is TRBJ1-2, with 9 bases matching TRBD1. V lost 6 bases to trimming and J lost 8 bases; unmatched junction nucleotides: 4. CDR1 and CDR2 (germline): MNHEY, SVGAGI. This CDR3 is built from 12 residues. CDR3 in DNA: TGTGCCAGCAGAACAGGGGGCAGGGGCTACACCTTC. Translating it yields CASRTGGRGYTF.

The chain recombines TRBV18 with TRBJ1-1; TRBD1 might be the D (6 bases). CDR3 length: 17 residues. Germline V gives CDR1 KGHSH, CDR2 LQKENI. With 2 bases removed from V and 0 bases from J, the gap between germline ends came to 16 bases. As DNA, the CDR3 is TGTGCCAGCTCACCATCTTGGGACAACCGAATGAACACTGAAGCTTTCTTT. Its translation is CASSPSWDNRMNTEAFF.

This clone was recorded once. For the CDR3, the DNA is TGTGCCAGCAGCGGGGGGGCGAATGGCTACACCTTC. Amino acids: CASSGGANGYTF. The rearrangement links TRBV7-9 to TRBJ1-2, with a weak D call TRBD1 (6 bases). This CDR3 spans 12 amino acids. The germline V gene has CDR1 SEHNR and CDR2 FQNEAQ (reference sequence). Trimming took 5 bases from V and 6 from J, leaving 10 bases between them.

The chain links TRBV19 to TRBJ2-5, with 7 bases identical to TRBD1. This CDR3 is built from 12 residues. The trim removed 9 bases at V and 5 bases at J, leaving 6 bases unmatched. The germline V gene encodes CDR1 LNHDA and CDR2 SQIVND (reference sequence). DNA of the CDR3: TGTGCCAGCAACAGGGGTGGCGAGACCCAGTACTTC. Translation: CASNRGGETQYF.

The V and J genes are TRBV11-3 and TRBJ1-2; D is possibly TRBD1 (5 bases). V was trimmed by 5 bases and J by 3 bases, leaving 19 bases between them. Germline-derived CDR1 and CDR2 are SGHNT and YENEEA. The CDR3 covers 16 residues. In nucleotides, the CDR3 is TGTGCCAGCAGCCCCCGTGGAGGGGTCAAAGACTATGGCTACACCTTC. It specifies CASSPRGGVKDYGYTF.

The chain uses TRBV5-1 and TRBJ2-3; perhaps TRBD2 as D (5 bases). V lost 0 bases and J lost 6, with 14 bases in between. This CDR3 has 15 residues. Germline-derived CDR1 and CDR2 are SGHRS and YFSETQ. DNA for the CDR3: TGCGCCAGCAGCTTGGAGGGAGTGGGTCGGGATACGCAGTATTTT. Translated, it gives CASSLEGVGRDTQYF.

V is TRBV6-1 and J is TRBJ1-4, with 7 bases aligning to TRBD1. The CDR3 sequence is 16 residues long. Trimming cost V 2 bases and J 5 bases; bases outside gene matches: 8. Germline CDR1 is MNHNS and CDR2 is SASEGT. Here the CDR3 reads CASSESKDRSNEKLFF. CDR3 DNA: TGTGCCAGCAGTGAATCCAAGGACAGGAGCAATGAAAAACTGTTTTTT.

The genes are TRBV28 and TRBJ1-2; 9 bases align to TRBD1. This CDR3 is 15 amino acids long. In germline, CDR1 is MDHEN, CDR2 SYDVKM. The V gene end was trimmed by 4 bases and the J gene end by 6 bases; junction bases not matched to a gene: 9. The CDR3 DNA follows: TGTGCCAGCAGTTCGCCGGGACAGGGAGGGAATGGCTACACCTTC. This encodes CASSSPGQGGNGYTF.

This clone was recorded a few times. The V gene is TRBV15, the J gene TRBJ1-2; D not certain. Germline assignment: CDR1 LNHNV and CDR2 YYDKDF (reference sequence). Trimming left V 0 bases short and J 5 bases short, with 22 bases between. The CDR3 is made up of 18 amino acids. The CDR3 loop is CATSRDVYSPEESYGYTF. The CDR3 DNA reads TGTGCCACCAGCAGAGATGTGTACAGCCCGGAGGAGAGTTATGGCTACACCTTC.

V usage is TRBV19 and J usage is TRBJ2-2, with 8 bases identical to TRBD1. The CDR3 has 15 amino acids. The trim removed 10 bases at V and 0 bases at J, leaving 7 bases unmatched. The germline V gene encodes CDR1 LNHDA and CDR2 SQIVND (reference sequence). CDR3 residues: CAKQGVKTNTGELFF. The CDR3 DNA is TGTGCCAAACAGGGGGTCAAAACGAACACCGGGGAGCTGTTTTTT.

The V call is TRBV10-3, the J call TRBJ2-2, with TRBD2 matching 10 bases. CDR3 length: 15 residues. CDR1 is ENHRY, CDR2 SYGVKD, per germline. After removal of 3 bases from V and 3 bases from J, the junction contained 1 base not matched to a gene. CDR3 in DNA: TGTGCCATCAGTGAACTAGCGGGACACACCGGGGAGCTGTTTTTT. Amino acids: CAISELAGHTGELFF.